The clone carrying this T cell receptor beta chain came up once. CDR1 and CDR2 from the germline V gene are KGHSH and LQKENI. The V gene lost 3 bases and the J gene lost 7 bases, with 15 bases spanning the gap. This CDR3 region has 14 residues. The sample is drawn from a study of blood T cell repertoires in COVID-19. Study in general: The origin of the acute and convalescent COVID-19 samples was the United States, Italy and Spain.

The table came from immunoSEQ multiplex PCR; TCRdb's copy has only in-frame clones and leaves some out. This sample has tens of thousands of clones, with about 89% found just once. The genes are TRBV18 and TRBJ1-1; D uncertain. Input material: peripheral blood. The TCR originated in a man aged 65 to 79 with active or convalescent COVID-19. The CDR3 region is CASSPEPRPIEAFF. The CDR3 bases are TGTGCCAGCTCACCGGAACCTAGGCCTATTGAAGCTTTCTTT. Based on the CDR3 plus reference TRBV18 and TRBJ1-1, the full variable domain is NAGVMQNPRHLVRRRGQEARLRCSPMKGHSHVYWYRQLPEEGLKFMVYLQKENIIDESGMPKERFSAEFPKEGPSILRIQQVVRGDSAAYFCASSPEPRPIEAFFGQGTRLTVV.